This paragraph reports one T cell receptor beta chain. CDR3 length equals 16 residues. The germline V gene has CDR1 LNHDA and CDR2 SQIVND (reference sequence). Trimming pared 3 bases from V and 4 bases from J, leaving 16 bases between. The sample comes from a study of blood T cell repertoires in COVID-19. On the study more broadly: Sites in the United States, Italy and Spain provided acute and convalescent COVID-19 samples. T cells, B-cell-depleted T cells, or PBMCs supplied cDNA or gDNA.

In the source study's methods: It was from reference gene primer amplification that nucleated cell counts were estimated. The assay was immunoSEQ multiplex PCR, and TCRdb's table has in-frame clones only and misses some. Clonal size and the V and J genes are those of that table, whereas D and trimming came from the DNA. The sample includes approximately 330,000 clones, 87% of them seen just once. Seattle cases were enrolled at active infection and followed longitudinally. The clonotype comes from a man aged 25 to 40 with COVID-19, enrolled during active disease. The specimen was peripheral blood. This chain links TRBV19 with TRBJ1-5; tentative D call: TRBD1 (5 bases). The CDR3: CASSMSEGFGNQPQHF. CDR3 in DNA: TGTGCCAGTAGTATGTCGGAGGGGTTCGGGAATCAGCCCCAGCATTTT.